This note documents a single T cell receptor (beta chain) sequence. Its antigen remains unidentified. Per-nucleotide qualities are absent, and no much larger clonotype sits a single base away. The data derive from a study of human thymus T cells (dated by TCRdb to between 2020 and 2021). With regard to the full study: TCR alpha and beta repertoires from roughly 8 infant thymus samples and a few related peripheral blood samples were characterized in the study. Donor ages ranged from about 6 to 250 days, and the cohort comprised six or seven male and two female infants.

Sequences SGHDN (CDR1) and FVKESK (CDR2) are obtained from the germline V gene. V lost 4 bases and J lost 4 bases; the stretch between them is 14 bases long. Counted from cysteine to phenylalanine, this CDR3 has 14 amino acids. Left in the record is the CDR3 DNA by itself, 42 bases read in frame from the first base. Paper-wide results and their limitations: The related research reported highly overlapping thymic TCR repertoires among unrelated individuals. Thymus samples yielded on average approximately 860,000 unique TCRB clonotypes, compared with 70,000 to 85,000 from blood samples. V and J gene segment usage appeared biased in both thymic and peripheral blood repertoires.

TCRB and TCRAD loci were amplified from a standardized quantity of quality-controlled genomic DNA using the immunoSEQ multiplex PCR assay. Amplicons spanned the V(D)J region at a length sufficient to cover the CDR3 and identify V and J genes. Amplicon sequencing was performed on an Illumina platform through the commercial immunoSEQ service. In the source study's methods: Primer bias and sequencing errors were corrected as previously described, and TCRAD and TCRB were defined on the basis of the IMGT database. Analysis of the repertoires was done with immunoSEQ Analyzer 3.0 and VDJTools and included basic statistics, V/J segment usage, diversity estimates, rarefaction and pairwise overlap. To estimate diversity, the Chao1, ChaoE, Efron-Thisted, Shannon and inverse Simpson indices were applied, and diversity was also estimated on datasets down-sampled to the smallest sample. Repertoire overlap was assessed by strict matching of CDR3 nucleotide sequence, V gene and J gene, and clustering was done by Jaccard-based multidimensional scaling. The table was pulled from immuneACCESS by TCRdb, which kept in-frame rearrangements only. Such tables lose some clones; where checked, under half of the loss comes from unresolved V genes, and the rest has no known cause. V, J and clone size were drawn from that table, and D and trimming were deduced from the DNA. The sample table records approximately 71,000 clones; approximately 95% of these occur just once. The ten most abundant clones make up around 0.037% of the sample.

The thymus tissue came from surgical resects taken out during corrective cardiac surgery. Immunologically healthy infants undergoing open corrective cardiac surgery for congenital heart defects in Finland were used as donors. Thymocytes were freed from the tissue by mechanical means and kept at -70 degrees C as pellets of roughly 9-34 million cells. A QIAsymphony instrument was used to extract genomic DNA from the frozen cell pellets. This TCR was sampled from a girl under three years old with a congenital heart defect but otherwise immunologically healthy. Material for sequencing was thymus tissue. The chain links TRBV14 with TRBJ2-7; the D gene is possibly TRBD2, with 5 bases matching. The CDR3 loop reads CASSPRGEGYEQYF. The nucleotides are TGTGCCAGCAGCCCTCGGGGAGAGGGATACGAGCAGTACTTC.